Below, 9 T cell receptor beta chains from the same sample are listed, as sequenced in a study of T cell responses to AZD1222 COVID-19 vaccine. Assay used: immunoSEQ multiplex PCR; TCRdb lists only in-frame clones, some missing. The profile shows about 90,000 clones, around 87% of them singletons. The sample here was peripheral blood, taken 28 days after the second AZD1222 dose. The origin of the receptors is an adult who received the AZD1222 COVID-19 vaccine.

This rearrangement joins TRBV11-2 to TRBJ1-2, with D possibly being TRBD1 (6 bases). V dropped 6 bases and J dropped 8 bases, with 25 bases sitting between them. The CDR3 sequence is 16 residues long. CDR1 SGHAT and CDR2 FQNNGV come from the germline V gene. In nucleotides, the CDR3 is TGTGCCAGCAGTTCCCCTACCCGCCGGGGGGCGGAAGGCTACACCTTC. Translation gives CASSSPTRRGAEGYTF.

The rearrangement links TRBV28 to TRBJ2-1, with 10 bases matching TRBD2. CDR3 size: 14 residues. The germline V gene has CDR1 MDHEN and CDR2 SYDVKM. V shed 8 bases, J shed 6 bases, and the junction held 7 bases outside the gene matches. This chain's CDR3 is CASGRTSGVNEQFF. The CDR3 nucleotides read TGTGCCAGCGGCAGGACTAGCGGCGTCAATGAGCAGTTCTTC.

The chain has TRBV19 and TRBJ2-7; 13 nucleotides agree with TRBD2. Trimming at V came to 5 bases and at J to 6 bases, leaving 7 bases not matched to a gene. The CDR3 extends over 15 amino acids. Germline CDR1 and CDR2: LNHDA and SQIVND (reference sequence). CDR3 in DNA: TGTGCCAGTAGTCCTCGACTAGCGGGAGGTTTCGAGCAGTACTTC. The encoded protein is CASSPRLAGGFEQYF.

The chain has TRBV21-1 and TRBJ2-7; TRBD2 reflects the table's D call only, with no check against the DNA. TRBV21-1 is noted as a pseudogene. This CDR3 has 17 residues. The CDR3 region is CASNDGTPDGKSYEQYF. CDR3 in DNA: TGTGCCAGCAATGACGGGACTCCCGATGGGAAATCCTACGAGCAGTACTTC.

The V and J genes are TRBV6-5 and TRBJ1-6; D perhaps matches TRBD1 (5 bases). The CDR3 totals 14 residues. Germline CDR1 is MNHEY and CDR2 is SVGAGI. V dropped 2 bases and J dropped 10 bases, with 12 bases sitting between them. In DNA form, the CDR3 reads TGTGCCAGCAGTTACGGGTCCTCAGGGTCACCCCTCCACTTT. Translation: CASSYGSSGSPLHF.

This clone was recorded only once. V and J are TRBV27 and TRBJ1-4, with TRBD1 identical over 11 bases. Germline CDR1 MNHEY, CDR2 SMNVEV (reference sequence). This CDR3 has 15 amino acids. V was pared by 4 bases and J by 10 bases, with 8 bases of the junction left unmatched. CDR3 nucleotides: TGTGCCAGCAGTTCCGGGACAGGGGGATCCGGAAAACTGTTTTTT. Amino acid sequence: CASSSGTGGSGKLFF.

The chain links TRBV18 to TRBJ2-3; D ambiguous. The V end lost 3 bases, the J end lost 4 bases, and 5 bases lay between the germline ends. The CDR3 has 12 amino acids. The germline V gene encodes CDR1 KGHSH and CDR2 LQKENI. CDR3 coding DNA: TGTGCCAGCTCACCGGTGGCAGATACGCAGTATTTT. It encodes CASSPVADTQYF.

This clone was observed a single time. The chain has TRBV6-1 and TRBJ2-2; D not certain. Trimming took 2 bases from V and 3 from J, leaving 4 bases between them. The germline V gene has CDR1 MNHNS and CDR2 SASEGT. The CDR3 loop spans 13 amino acids. As DNA, the CDR3 is TGTGCCAGCAGTGAACAGGACACCGGGGAGCTGTTTTTT. Amino acid sequence: CASSEQDTGELFF.

J is TRBJ1-3 and V is TRBV3-1 (or the pseudogene TRBV3-2); 9 bases are a match to TRBD1. The V and J ends lost 1 base and 2 bases, in that order; junction bases with no gene match: 6. This CDR3 region has 17 residues. Germline V gene sequence: CDR1 LGHDT, CDR2 YNNKEL (reference sequence). CDR3 coding DNA: TGTGCCAGCAGCCAAGTTCGGGACAGGGCAGCTGGAAACACCATATATTTT. Its protein is CASSQVRDRAAGNTIYF.